A single sample is the source of the 5 T cell receptor beta chains below, sequenced in a study of read filtering for tumor transcriptome and immune sequencing. This library used around 400 ng RNA and molecular barcoded adaptors spanning alpha/delta and beta/gamma chains. TCRdb called the reads again in MiXCR, with one record for every CDR3 protein. Of tens of thousands of distinct CDR3 sequences listed, roughly 19% are singletons. Sequenced input: a population of CD138-negative cells sorted from bone marrow. These receptors were obtained from a donor aged 40 or over with multiple myeloma.

The chain carries TRBV4-2 and TRBJ2-3, with no clear D. This CDR3 has 17 amino acids. V shed 1 base and J shed 0 bases, with 14 bases lying between them. The germline V gene has CDR1 LGHNA and CDR2 YNFKEQ. CDR3 in DNA: TGTGCCAGCAGCCAAGGATATGGGGATACTAGCACAGATACGCAGTATTTT. Protein product: CASSQGYGDTSTDTQYF.

In this sample, this clonotype turned up many times. J is TRBJ1-4 and V is TRBV6-2 or TRBV6-3, with D tentatively TRBD1 (5 bases). The germline V gene encodes CDR1 MNHEY and CDR2 SVGEGT. This CDR3 is built from 15 residues. Trimming cost V 6 bases and J 3 bases, with 14 bases left between them. The CDR3 DNA is TGTGCCAGCAGCTACGGGGGAGGCCCTAATGAAAAACTGTTTTTT. This gives the protein CASSYGGGPNEKLFF.

V usage is TRBV7-9 and J usage is TRBJ1-1; 7 nucleotides match TRBD1. The germline gives CDR1 SEHNR, CDR2 FQNEAQ (reference sequence). Unmatched junction bases numbered 9, after V lost 5 bases and J lost 6 bases. The CDR3 runs to 14 residues. DNA of the CDR3: TGTGCCAGCAGCAGCAACGGACAGGTTGCTGAAGCTTTCTTT. It translates to CASSSNGQVAEAFF.

This clonotype was counted many times. CDR3 sequence (DNA): TGTGCCAGTAGGACAGTTGGTGGCAATCAGCCCCAGCATTTT. Translating gives CASRTVGGNQPQHF. This chain joins TRBV19 and TRBJ1-5, with D perhaps matching TRBD1 (5 bases). Trimming left V 6 bases short and J 2 bases short, with 11 bases between. The CDR3 is made up of 14 amino acids. Germline CDR1 is LNHDA and CDR2 is SQIVND (reference sequence).

This clonotype appeared a few times. A read error likely explains this, since a far larger clone differs by one base. The chain couples TRBV6-1 to TRBJ2-3; D is unclear. V was pared by 7 bases and J by 4 bases, with 15 bases between. This CDR3 contains 14 residues. Germline loops: CDR1 MNHNS, CDR2 SASEGT. The CDR3 loop reads CASTLGPHADTQYF. The CDR3 nucleotides are TGTGCCAGCACCCTCGGGCCACACGCAGATACGCAGTATTTT.